This T cell receptor beta chain was recorded in a study of blood T cells in healthy people across ages. The CDR3 runs 14 residues. Germline V gene data show CDR1 as DFQATT and CDR2 as SNEGSKA (reference sequence). Extractions gave at least 5 micrograms of total RNA per sample. This clonotype was detected a few times. Its antigen remains unidentified. Combining a sample-barcoded 5' primer with a J-beta primer mix, a second PCR ran for roughly 6 to 11 cycles. A template-switch adaptor containing 12 random nucleotides labeled each cDNA molecule. TCRdb processed the 5' RACE reads anew with MiXCR; each CDR3 protein has one entry. The sample holds over a million distinct CDR3 sequences, approximately 42% seen once. Regarding the study as a whole: Bulk PBMC profiling left naive and antigen-experienced comparisons inconclusive.

This clonotype was sampled from a woman in her late teens or twenties in good health. The sample taken for sequencing was blood. This rearrangement joins TRBV20-1 to TRBJ1-2; unclear D gene. DNA of the CDR3: TGCAGCGCACCCGCGAGCGGGCGGAACTATGGCTACACCTTC. Translation gives CSAPASGRNYGYTF.